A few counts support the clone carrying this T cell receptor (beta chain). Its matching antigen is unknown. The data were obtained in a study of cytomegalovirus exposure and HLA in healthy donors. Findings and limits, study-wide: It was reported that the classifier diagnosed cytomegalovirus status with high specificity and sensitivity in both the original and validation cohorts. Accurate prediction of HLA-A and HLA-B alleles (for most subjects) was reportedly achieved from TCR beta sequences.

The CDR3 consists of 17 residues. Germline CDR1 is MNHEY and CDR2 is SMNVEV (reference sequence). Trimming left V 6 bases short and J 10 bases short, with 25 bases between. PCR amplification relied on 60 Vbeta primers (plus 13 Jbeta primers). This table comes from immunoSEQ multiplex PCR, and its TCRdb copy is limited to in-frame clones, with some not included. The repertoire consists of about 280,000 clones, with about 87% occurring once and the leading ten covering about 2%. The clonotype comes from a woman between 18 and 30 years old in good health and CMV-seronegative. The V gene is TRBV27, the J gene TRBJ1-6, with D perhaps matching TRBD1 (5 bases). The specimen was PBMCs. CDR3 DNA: TGTGCCAGCAGGCCTACGTCGGGCGGGGGAAGTTGGTCACCCCTCCACTTT. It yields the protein CASRPTSGGGSWSPLHF.